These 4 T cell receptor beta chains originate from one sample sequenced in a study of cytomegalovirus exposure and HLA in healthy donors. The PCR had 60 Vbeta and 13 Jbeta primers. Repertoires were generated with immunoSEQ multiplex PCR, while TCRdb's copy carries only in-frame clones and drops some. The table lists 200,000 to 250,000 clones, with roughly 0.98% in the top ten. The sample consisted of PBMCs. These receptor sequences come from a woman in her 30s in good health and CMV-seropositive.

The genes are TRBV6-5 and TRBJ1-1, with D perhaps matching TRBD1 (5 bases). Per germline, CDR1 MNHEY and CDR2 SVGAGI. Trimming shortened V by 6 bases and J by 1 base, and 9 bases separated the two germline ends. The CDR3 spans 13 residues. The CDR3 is CASRSGKNTEAFF. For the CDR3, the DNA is TGTGCCAGCAGGTCAGGGAAGAACACTGAAGCTTTCTTT.

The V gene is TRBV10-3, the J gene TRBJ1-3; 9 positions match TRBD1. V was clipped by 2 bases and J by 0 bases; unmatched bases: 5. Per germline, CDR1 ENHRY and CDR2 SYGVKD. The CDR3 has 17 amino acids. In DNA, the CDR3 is TGTGCCATCAGTGAGGGGACAGGGTCTCCCTCTGGAAACACCATATATTTT. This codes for CAISEGTGSPSGNTIYF.

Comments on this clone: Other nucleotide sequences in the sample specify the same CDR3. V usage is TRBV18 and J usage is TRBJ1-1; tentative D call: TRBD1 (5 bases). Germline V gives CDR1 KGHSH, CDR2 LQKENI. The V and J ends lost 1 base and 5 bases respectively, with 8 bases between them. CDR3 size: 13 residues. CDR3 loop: CASSPRRDTEAFF. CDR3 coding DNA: TGTGCCAGCTCACCACGCAGGGATACTGAAGCTTTCTTT.

CDR3 DNA sequence: TGTGCCAGCAGCGCCGCAGTTACCTACGAGCAGTACTTC. Encoded protein: CASSAAVTYEQYF. V is TRBV14 and J is TRBJ2-7; no definite D call. CDR1 SGHDN and CDR2 FVKESK come from the germline V gene. The CDR3 totals 13 residues. V lost 5 bases and J lost 2, with 10 bases in between.